The TCR beta chain described here comes from a study of blood T cells in healthy people across ages. The second PCR ran about 6 to 12 cycles with a sample-barcoded 5' primer and J-beta primers. Any given sample supplied a minimum of 3 million CDR3-containing paired-end reads. TCRdb recomputed calls from the 5' RACE reads with MiXCR, one row per CDR3 protein. This table holds 800,000 to 950,000 distinct CDR3 sequences, around 48% found once. Germline CDR1 and CDR2: MNHEY and SVGEGT. This CDR3 contains 17 residues. V dropped 0 bases and J dropped 8 bases, with 20 bases sitting between them. The sample consisted of blood. The sequence was collected from a man aged 30-40 years in good health. This chain connects TRBV6-2 or TRBV6-3 to TRBJ2-1, with D possibly matching TRBD2 (7 bases). CDR3 amino acids: CASSYSTGRGGSDEQFF. CDR3 DNA sequence: TGTGCCAGCAGTTACTCAACAGGGAGGGGAGGATCGGATGAGCAGTTCTTC.